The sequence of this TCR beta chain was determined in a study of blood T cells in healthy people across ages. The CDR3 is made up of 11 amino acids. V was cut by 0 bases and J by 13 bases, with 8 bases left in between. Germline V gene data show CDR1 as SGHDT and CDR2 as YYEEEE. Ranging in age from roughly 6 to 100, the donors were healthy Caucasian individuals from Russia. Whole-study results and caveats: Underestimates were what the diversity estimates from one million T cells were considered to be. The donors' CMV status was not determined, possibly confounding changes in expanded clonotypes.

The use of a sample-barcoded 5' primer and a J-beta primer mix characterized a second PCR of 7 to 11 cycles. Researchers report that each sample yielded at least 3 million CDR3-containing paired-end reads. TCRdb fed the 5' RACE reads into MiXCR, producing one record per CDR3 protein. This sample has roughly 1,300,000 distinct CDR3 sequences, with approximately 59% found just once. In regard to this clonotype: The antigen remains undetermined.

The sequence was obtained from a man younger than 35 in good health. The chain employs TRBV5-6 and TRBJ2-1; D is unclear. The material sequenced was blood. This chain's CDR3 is CASSLDRDQFF. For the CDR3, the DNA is TGTGCCAGCAGCTTGGATCGAGACCAGTTCTTC.